The present T cell receptor (beta chain) was sequenced within a study of blood T cell repertoires in COVID-19. Study details: The United States, Italy and Spain supplied acute and convalescent COVID-19 samples. In each case, the material was cDNA or gDNA derived from T cells, B-cell-depleted T cells, or PBMCs.

There are 19 residues in the CDR3. CDR1 is SNHLY, CDR2 FYNNEI, per germline. Authors' analysis steps: Quantification of nucleated cells was approximated via reference gene primer amplification. TCRdb keeps only in-frame clones here, not all; method: immunoSEQ multiplex PCR. From that table come the V and J calls and clone size; the DNA was used to work out D and trimming. Of about 230,000 clones in the sample, about 91% are singletons; the top ten hold 2.5%. Worth noting for this clone: At one of its ends the junction is not consistent with the germline gene, which may arise from a read error.

Participants were aged 18 to 89 years, lived in 24 US areas, and enrolled virtually. This sequence was found in a middle-aged woman with acute COVID-19. The chain is built from TRBV2 and TRBJ2-2; 13 nucleotides match TRBD2. The sequenced material came from PBMCs or T cells enriched from blood (not recorded which). The CDR3 here is CASSEDGTSGDRNTGELFF. CDR3 coding DNA: TGTGCCAGCAGCGAAGACGGGACTAGCGGGGACCGAAACACCGGGGAGCTGTTTTTT.